Each of the 29 T cell receptor beta chains below was sequenced from the same sample in a study of blood T cell repertoires in COVID-19. Profiling relied on immunoSEQ multiplex PCR, and the TCRdb table lists in-frame clones only, not all of them. The table lists hundreds of thousands of clones, 88% of them singletons, with approximately 7.4% in the top ten. Input material: peripheral blood. The receptors come from a woman in her 70s with COVID-19, enrolled during active disease.

The J gene is TRBJ2-7, the V gene TRBV28, with D tentatively TRBD2 (7 bases). Trimming cost V 7 bases and J 4 bases, with 17 bases left between them. The CDR3 is made up of 14 amino acids. Germline V gives CDR1 MDHEN, CDR2 SYDVKM. CDR3 sequence: CASTYRGGGYEQYF. For the CDR3, the DNA is TGTGCCAGCACTTACCGGGGAGGGGGGTACGAGCAGTACTTC.

The chain has TRBV18 and TRBJ1-3; D may be TRBD1 (5 bases). V was trimmed by 1 base and J by 6 bases, leaving 19 bases between them. CDR3 length equals 17 residues. Germline CDR1 reads KGHSH; CDR2 reads LQKENI. This CDR3 is CASSPLSSQGTENTIYF. The CDR3 DNA reads TGTGCCAGCTCACCACTATCCAGCCAGGGTACTGAAAACACCATATATTTT.

V and J are TRBV28 and TRBJ2-2; D unresolved. The germline V gene has CDR1 MDHEN and CDR2 SYDVKM. The CDR3 loop spans 15 amino acids. V was cut by 2 bases and J by 1 base, with 8 bases left in between. Here the CDR3 DNA reads TGTGCCAGCAGTTTAGGCCACAGGAACACCGGGGAGCTGTTTTTT. The encoded protein is CASSLGHRNTGELFF.

CDR3 coding DNA: TGTGCCAGCAGTGGAGTGAGTGGCTATGGCTACACCTTC. It encodes CASSGVSGYGYTF. The chain joins TRBV25-1 to TRBJ1-2, with unresolved D. This CDR3 spans 13 amino acids. Germline V CDR1 and CDR2: MGHDK, SYGVNS. V was shortened by 4 bases and J by 4 bases, with 10 bases between the two germline ends.

This clone was seen once. The J gene is TRBJ1-3, the V gene TRBV2; 7 bases are a match to TRBD1. The ends lost 4 bases at V and 2 bases at J; junction bases unmatched: 5. The CDR3 runs to 15 residues. In germline, CDR1 is SNHLY, CDR2 FYNNEI. The CDR3 reads CASSATGVAGNTIYF. DNA of the CDR3: TGTGCCAGCAGTGCTACAGGGGTCGCTGGAAACACCATATATTTT.

This clone was seen only once. This sequence joins TRBV5-5 and TRBJ1-2; TRBD1 aligns across 7 bases. After removal of 5 bases from V and 2 bases from J, the junction contained 9 bases not matched to a gene. Germline CDR1 reads SGHKS; CDR2 reads YYEKEE (reference sequence). The CDR3 has 15 amino acids. The CDR3 bases are TGTGCCAGCAGGCCCGCAGGGGGTACCAACTATGGCTACACCTTC. This encodes CASRPAGGTNYGYTF.

The rearrangement links TRBV19 to TRBJ2-5; 8 bases agree with TRBD1. J lost 2 bases, V lost 1 base, and 6 bases had no gene match. The CDR3 extends over 16 amino acids. The germline V gene encodes CDR1 LNHDA and CDR2 SQIVND (reference sequence). The CDR3 coding sequence is TGTGCCAGTAGTATAGGAGGACAGGGCCTACAAGAGACCCAGTACTTC. Its translation is CASSIGGQGLQETQYF.

The rearrangement links TRBV4-2 to TRBJ2-5; 10 nucleotides match TRBD1. After removal of 4 bases from V and 5 bases from J, the junction contained 7 bases not matched to a gene. The germline CDR1 and CDR2 sequences are LGHNA and YNFKEQ. This CDR3 region has 15 residues. CDR3 coding DNA: TGTGCCAGCAGCCTCCGACCGGGACAGGGGGAGACCCAGTACTTC. This sequence encodes CASSLRPGQGETQYF.

This chain connects TRBV3-1 (or the pseudogene TRBV3-2) to TRBJ1-1; D not resolved. CDR1 and CDR2 (germline): LGHDT, YNNKEL (reference sequence). V lost 0 bases and J 2 bases, leaving 13 bases between the germline ends. The CDR3 runs to 16 residues. The CDR3 coding sequence is TGTGCCAGCAGCCAAGAATTAATAACCAGTAACACTGAAGCTTTCTTT. Protein: CASSQELITSNTEAFF.

The genes are TRBV18 and TRBJ1-2; D uncertain. The V gene lost 0 bases and the J gene lost 8 bases, with 13 bases spanning the gap. In germline, CDR1 is KGHSH, CDR2 LQKENI. This CDR3 is 14 amino acids long. The CDR3 region is CASSPPGRAGGYTF. The CDR3 nucleotides read TGTGCCAGCTCACCACCGGGGAGGGCTGGGGGCTACACCTTC.

V is TRBV2 and J is TRBJ1-2; the D gene is possibly TRBD1 (6 bases). V lost 5 bases and J lost 7, with 11 bases in between. CDR1 is SNHLY and CDR2 is FYNNEI in the germline V gene. The length of the CDR3 is 12 residues. CDR3 sequence (DNA): TGTGCCAGCAGTTCACAGGGAATTGGCTACACCTTC. This sequence encodes CASSSQGIGYTF.

The V call is TRBV7-2, the J call TRBJ2-5; D possibly corresponds to TRBD1 (6 bases). Trimming removed 3 bases at V and 5 bases at J, with 19 bases between. The germline CDR1 and CDR2 sequences are SGHTA and FQGNSA. The CDR3 extends over 16 amino acids. The CDR3 DNA reads TGTGCCAGCAGCTTCCCGTCTCTAGGGGGTAGGGAGACCCAGTACTTC. Protein product: CASSFPSLGGRETQYF. Filled out from reference TRBV7-2 and TRBJ2-5, the complete variable domain reads GAGVSQSPSNKVTEKGKDVELRCDPISGHTALYWYRQSLGQGLEFLIYFQGNSAPDKSGLPSDRFSAERTGGSVSTLTIQRTQQEDSAVYLCASSFPSLGGRETQYFGPGTRLLVL.

The chain recombines TRBV6-1 with TRBJ1-3; D not certain. From germline, CDR1 is MNHNS and CDR2 SASEGT. Trimming took off 0 bases at V and 0 bases at J, with 6 bases between the two ends. This CDR3 has 15 amino acids. In nucleotides, the CDR3 is TGTGCCAGCAGTGAAGCGCGGGCCTCTGGAAACACCATATATTTT. Translated: CASSEARASGNTIYF.

The chain couples TRBV5-1 to TRBJ1-2; D perhaps matches TRBD1 (5 bases). From germline, CDR1 is SGHRS and CDR2 YFSETQ. V lost 4 bases and J lost 8, with 12 bases in between. The CDR3 loop spans 12 amino acids. CDR3 in DNA: TGCGCCAGCAGCCCCTGGGGGGGAGGCTACACCTTC. Its protein product is CASSPWGGGYTF.

The chain uses TRBV7-2 and TRBJ2-7, with a weak D call TRBD1 (5 bases). V lost 3 bases and J lost 7, with 19 bases in between. This CDR3 has 15 amino acids. Per the germline V gene, CDR1 is SGHTA and CDR2 is FQGNSA. The CDR3 region is CASSLDGSRAREQYF. The CDR3 DNA sequence: TGTGCCAGCAGCTTGGACGGGTCCAGGGCCCGGGAGCAGTACTTC. Drawing the rest from reference TRBV7-2 and TRBJ2-7, the complete variable domain is GAGVSQSPSNKVTEKGKDVELRCDPISGHTALYWYRQSLGQGLEFLIYFQGNSAPDKSGLPSDRFSAERTGGSVSTLTIQRTQQEDSAVYLCASSLDGSRAREQYFGPGTRLTVT.

A few counts support this clone. The chain has TRBV9 and TRBJ2-1; D gene unclear. This CDR3 is 13 amino acids long. V was pared by 4 bases and J by 0 bases, with 5 bases between. The V gene's germline CDR1 is SGDLS and CDR2 YYNGEE. The chain's CDR3 is CASSLSSYNEQFF. Written as DNA, the CDR3 is TGTGCCAGCAGCTTGAGCTCCTACAATGAGCAGTTCTTC.

The V gene is TRBV9, the J gene TRBJ2-1; TRBD2 might be the D (5 bases). The CDR3 sequence is 15 residues long. CDR1 is SGDLS and CDR2 is YYNGEE in the germline V gene. Deletions cut 3 bases from V and 5 bases from J, with 15 bases between. The CDR3 DNA sequence: TGTGCCAGCAGCGCCAACCAGAACGGGAACAATGAGCAGTTCTTC. Translation gives CASSANQNGNNEQFF.

The V call is TRBV7-2, the J call TRBJ1-2; D is possibly TRBD1 (5 bases). CDR3 length: 14 amino acids. Germline-derived CDR1 and CDR2 are SGHTA and FQGNSA. With 1 base removed from V and 4 bases from J, the gap between germline ends came to 10 bases. The DNA of the CDR3 is TGTGCCAGCAGCTTAGGGGGACTATCCTATGGCTACACCTTC. This encodes CASSLGGLSYGYTF.

A note on this clone: A read error may account for a junction end that differs from germline. V and J are TRBV6-2 or TRBV6-3 and TRBJ2-5; 8 bases align to TRBD1. There are 14 residues in the CDR3. Germline assignment: CDR1 MNHEY and CDR2 SVGEGT. DNA for the CDR3: TGTGCCAGCAGTTACCCCCGGGACAGGCCACATTGGGACTTC. As protein: CASSYPRDRPHWDF.

The rearrangement joins TRBV5-1 to TRBJ2-7; D is possibly TRBD2 (5 bases). The CDR3 length is 12 residues. V lost 4 bases and J 5 bases, leaving 10 bases between the germline ends. Germline-derived CDR1 and CDR2 are SGHRS and YFSETQ. The CDR3 here is CASSPGNDEQYF. The CDR3, as DNA: TGCGCCAGCAGCCCCGGGAACGACGAGCAGTACTTC.

V and J are TRBV21-1 and TRBJ1-2; TRBD1 is the table's D call, not checked against the DNA. TRBV21-1 is an annotated pseudogene. The CDR3 covers 14 residues. For the CDR3, the DNA is TGTGCCAGCAGCAGTAGGGGAAGGAACTATGGCTACACCTTC. Translated, it gives CASSSRGRNYGYTF.

In this sample, this clone turned up a few times. Germline and junction disagree at one end, which may indicate a read error. The chain has TRBV7-8 and TRBJ1-5; D might be TRBD1 (6 bases). The CDR3 has 14 amino acids. Per germline, CDR1 SGHVS and CDR2 FQNEAQ. The CDR3 DNA sequence: TGTGCCAGCAGCTTGACAGGTAGCAGTCAGCCCCAGCATTTT. It translates to CASSLTGSSQPQHF.

The chain combines TRBV29-1 with TRBJ1-2; the D gene is possibly TRBD1 (5 bases). Germline CDR1 SQVTM, CDR2 ANQGSEA. The CDR3 runs to 12 residues. V was cut by 5 bases and J by 2 bases, with 9 bases left in between. CDR3 DNA: TGCAGCGTTAGGGGCAACAACTATGGCTACACCTTC. This sequence encodes CSVRGNNYGYTF.

This chain joins TRBV7-2 and TRBJ2-2; 14 bases align to TRBD2. V dropped 1 base and J dropped 2; count of bases not matched to a gene: 3. CDR1 is SGHTA, CDR2 FQGNSA, per germline. There are 18 residues in the CDR3. CDR3 sequence: CASSLVGLAGANTGELFF. CDR3 DNA: TGTGCCAGCAGCTTAGTGGGACTAGCGGGGGCCAACACCGGGGAGCTGTTTTTT.

V and J are TRBV5-1 and TRBJ2-5; 7 bases align to TRBD2. The germline V gene encodes CDR1 SGHRS and CDR2 YFSETQ. Trimming took 1 base from V and 5 from J; bases not matched to a gene: 2. The CDR3 contains 13 residues. The CDR3 bases are TGCGCCAGCAGCTTGACTAGCGAGGAGACCCAGTACTTC. Translating it yields CASSLTSEETQYF.

This clone was detected a few times. The rearrangement uses TRBV27 and TRBJ2-3; tentative D call: TRBD2 (7 bases). V was pared by 3 bases and J by 0 bases, with 19 bases between. Germline V CDR1 and CDR2: MNHEY, SMNVEV (reference sequence). The CDR3 is 18 residues long. Here the CDR3 reads CASSFRGGDPFSTDTQYF. The CDR3 region has the DNA TGTGCCAGCAGTTTCCGCGGGGGCGATCCGTTTAGCACAGATACGCAGTATTTT.

The chain links TRBV5-6 to TRBJ1-5, with 7 bases matching TRBD1. The CDR3 has 14 amino acids. The J segment lost 3 bases and the V segment lost 4 bases, leaving 4 bases of the junction unmatched. CDR1 and CDR2 (germline): SGHDT, YYEEEE. CDR3 nucleotide sequence: TGTGCCAGCAGCCAGGACAGGTCCAATCAGCCCCAGCATTTT. Translation: CASSQDRSNQPQHF. Filled out from reference TRBV5-6 and TRBJ1-5, the complete variable domain reads DAGVTQSPTHLIKTRGQQVTLRCSPKSGHDTVSWYQQALGQGPQFIFQYYEEEERQRGNFPDRFSGHQFPNYSSELNVNALLLGDSALYLCASSQDRSNQPQHFGDGTRLSIL.

The gene calls are TRBV5-1 and TRBJ2-3; 8 bases align to TRBD2. V was clipped by 7 bases and J by 2 bases; unmatched bases: 6. CDR1 SGHRS and CDR2 YFSETQ come from the germline V gene. The CDR3 contains 14 residues. In nucleotides, the CDR3 is TGCGCCAGCGGCATAGCGGGGCCCACAGATACGCAGTATTTT. Protein sequence: CASGIAGPTDTQYF.

The chain employs TRBV10-2 and TRBJ1-2, with TRBD1 matching over 7 bases. The CDR3 is made up of 14 amino acids. Germline CDR1 WSHSY, CDR2 SAAADI. V dropped 2 bases and J dropped 2; count of bases not matched to a gene: 2. The CDR3 region has the DNA TGCGCCAGCAGTGAGGAACAGGGGAACTATGGCTACACCTTC. As protein: CASSEEQGNYGYTF.